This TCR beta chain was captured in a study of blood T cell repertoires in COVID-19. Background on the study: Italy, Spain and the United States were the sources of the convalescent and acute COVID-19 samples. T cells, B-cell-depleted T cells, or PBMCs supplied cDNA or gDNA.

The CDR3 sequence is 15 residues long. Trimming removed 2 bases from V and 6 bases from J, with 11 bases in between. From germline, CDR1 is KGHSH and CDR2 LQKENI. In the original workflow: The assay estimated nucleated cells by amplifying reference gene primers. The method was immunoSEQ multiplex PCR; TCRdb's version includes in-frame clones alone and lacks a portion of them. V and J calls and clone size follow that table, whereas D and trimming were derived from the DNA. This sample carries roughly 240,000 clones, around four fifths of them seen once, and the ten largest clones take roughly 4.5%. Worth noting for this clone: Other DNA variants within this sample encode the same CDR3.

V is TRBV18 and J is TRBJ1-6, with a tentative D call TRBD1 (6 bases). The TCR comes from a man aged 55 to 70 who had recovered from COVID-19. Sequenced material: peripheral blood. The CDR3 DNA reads TGTGCCAGCTCACCAAACAGGGCGGCTAATTCACCCCTCCACTTT. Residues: CASSPNRAANSPLHF.